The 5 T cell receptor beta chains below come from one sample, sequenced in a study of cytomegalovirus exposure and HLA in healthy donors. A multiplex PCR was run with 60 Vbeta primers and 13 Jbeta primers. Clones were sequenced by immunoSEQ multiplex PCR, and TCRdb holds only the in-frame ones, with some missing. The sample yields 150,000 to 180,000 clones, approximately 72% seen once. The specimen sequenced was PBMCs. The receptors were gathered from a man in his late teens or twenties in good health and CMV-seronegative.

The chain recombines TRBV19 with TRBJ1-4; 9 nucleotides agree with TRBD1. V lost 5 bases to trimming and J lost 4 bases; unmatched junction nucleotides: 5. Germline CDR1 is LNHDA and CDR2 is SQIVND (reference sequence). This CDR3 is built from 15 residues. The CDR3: CASSSSTGGNEKLFF. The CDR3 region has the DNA TGTGCCAGTAGTTCCTCGACAGGGGGTAATGAAAAACTGTTTTTT.

CDR3 bases: TGTGCCAGCAGCTTATCAGCAGGGCCCCTCCACTTT. Protein product: CASSLSAGPLHF. The genes are TRBV7-7 and TRBJ1-6, with a tentative D call TRBD1 (5 bases). Germline assignment: CDR1 SSHAT and CDR2 FNYEAQ (reference sequence). This CDR3 comprises 12 residues. Between the trimmed V and J ends, which lost 2 bases and 13 bases, there was a span of 9 bases.

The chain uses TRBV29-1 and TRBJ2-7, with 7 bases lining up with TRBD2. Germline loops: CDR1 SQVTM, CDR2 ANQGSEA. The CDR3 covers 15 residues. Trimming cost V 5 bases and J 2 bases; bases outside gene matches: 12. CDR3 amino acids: CSVFGGMSNPYEQYF. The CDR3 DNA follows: TGCAGCGTTTTCGGGGGGATGAGTAACCCCTACGAGCAGTACTTC.

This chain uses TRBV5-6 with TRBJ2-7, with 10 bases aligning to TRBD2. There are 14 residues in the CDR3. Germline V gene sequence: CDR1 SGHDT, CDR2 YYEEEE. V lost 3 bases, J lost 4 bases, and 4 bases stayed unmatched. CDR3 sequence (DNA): TGTGCCAGCAGCTACAGCGGGGGGGGGTACGAGCAGTACTTC. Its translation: CASSYSGGGYEQYF.

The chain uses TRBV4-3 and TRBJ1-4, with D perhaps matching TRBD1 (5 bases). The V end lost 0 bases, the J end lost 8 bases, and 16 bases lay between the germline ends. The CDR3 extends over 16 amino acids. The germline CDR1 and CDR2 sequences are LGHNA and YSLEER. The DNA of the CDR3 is TGCGCCAGCAGCCAAGAGGGGCTTGGGGTAGGAGAAAAACTGTTTTTT. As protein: CASSQEGLGVGEKLFF.